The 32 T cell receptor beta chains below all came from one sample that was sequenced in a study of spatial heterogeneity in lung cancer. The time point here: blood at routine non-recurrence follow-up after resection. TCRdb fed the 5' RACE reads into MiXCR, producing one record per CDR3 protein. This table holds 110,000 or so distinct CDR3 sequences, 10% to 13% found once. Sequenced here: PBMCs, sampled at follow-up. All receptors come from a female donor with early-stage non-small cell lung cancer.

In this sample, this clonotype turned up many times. The CDR3 bases are TGTGCCAGCAGCTCAGGACAGTACAATCAGCCCCAGCATTTT. Translating gives CASSSGQYNQPQHF. This chain connects TRBV5-5 to TRBJ1-5, with D tentatively TRBD1 (6 bases). The germline gives CDR1 SGHKS, CDR2 YYEKEE (reference sequence). This CDR3 comprises 14 residues. The ends were cut back, 3 bases at V and 3 bases at J, with 10 bases in the middle.

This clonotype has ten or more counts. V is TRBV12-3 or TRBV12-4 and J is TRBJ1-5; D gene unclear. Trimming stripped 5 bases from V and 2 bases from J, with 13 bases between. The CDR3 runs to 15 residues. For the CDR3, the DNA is TGTGCCAGCAGTCCCGTCTTGGTGGGCAATCAGCCCCAGCATTTT. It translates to CASSPVLVGNQPQHF.

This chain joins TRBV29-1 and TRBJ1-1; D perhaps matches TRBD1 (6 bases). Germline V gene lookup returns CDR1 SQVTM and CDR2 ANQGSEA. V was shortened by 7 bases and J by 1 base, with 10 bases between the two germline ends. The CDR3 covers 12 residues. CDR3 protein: CSGLTGNTEAFF. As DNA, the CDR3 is TGCAGCGGCCTGACAGGGAACACTGAAGCTTTCTTT.

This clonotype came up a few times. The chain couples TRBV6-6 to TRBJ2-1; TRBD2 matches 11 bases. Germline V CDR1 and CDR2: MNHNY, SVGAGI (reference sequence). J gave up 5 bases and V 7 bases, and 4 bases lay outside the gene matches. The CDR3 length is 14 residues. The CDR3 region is CASKPLAGDNEQFF. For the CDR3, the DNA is TGTGCCAGCAAACCACTAGCGGGGGACAATGAGCAGTTCTTC.

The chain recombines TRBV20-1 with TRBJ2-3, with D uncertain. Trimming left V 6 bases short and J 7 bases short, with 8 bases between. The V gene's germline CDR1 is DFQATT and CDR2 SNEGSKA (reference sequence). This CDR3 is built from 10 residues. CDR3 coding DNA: TGCAGTGCCCCAGAAAATACGCAGTATTTT. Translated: CSAPENTQYF.

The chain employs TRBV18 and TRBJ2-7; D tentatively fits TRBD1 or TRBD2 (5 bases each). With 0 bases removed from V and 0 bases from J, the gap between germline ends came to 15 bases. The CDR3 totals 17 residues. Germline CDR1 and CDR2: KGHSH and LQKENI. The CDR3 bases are TGTGCCAGCTCACCACCAATACGGGGCTCGGGCTCCTACGAGCAGTACTTC. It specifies CASSPPIRGSGSYEQYF. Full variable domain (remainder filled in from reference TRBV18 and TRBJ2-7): NAGVMQNPRHLVRRRGQEARLRCSPMKGHSHVYWYRQLPEEGLKFMVYLQKENIIDESGMPKERFSAEFPKEGPSILRIQQVVRGDSAAYFCASSPPIRGSGSYEQYFGPGTRLTVT.

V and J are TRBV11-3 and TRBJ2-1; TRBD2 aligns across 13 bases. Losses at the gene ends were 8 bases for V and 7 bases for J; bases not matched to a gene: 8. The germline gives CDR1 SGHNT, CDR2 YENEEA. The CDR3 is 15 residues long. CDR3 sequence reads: CASAPGTSGVNEQFF. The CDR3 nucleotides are TGTGCCAGCGCTCCCGGGACTAGCGGGGTGAATGAGCAGTTCTTC.

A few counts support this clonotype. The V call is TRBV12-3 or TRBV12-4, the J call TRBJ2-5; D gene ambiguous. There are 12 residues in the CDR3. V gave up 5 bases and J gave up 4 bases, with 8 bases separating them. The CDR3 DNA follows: TGTGCCAGCAGTCGCCCTTTAGAGACCCAGTACTTC. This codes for CASSRPLETQYF.

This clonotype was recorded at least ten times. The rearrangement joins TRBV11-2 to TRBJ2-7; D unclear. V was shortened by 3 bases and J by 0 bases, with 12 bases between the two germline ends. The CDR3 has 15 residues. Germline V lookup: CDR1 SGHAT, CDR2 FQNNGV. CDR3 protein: CASSFSYISSYEQYF. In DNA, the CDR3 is TGTGCCAGCAGCTTCAGCTATATCAGCTCCTACGAGCAGTACTTC.

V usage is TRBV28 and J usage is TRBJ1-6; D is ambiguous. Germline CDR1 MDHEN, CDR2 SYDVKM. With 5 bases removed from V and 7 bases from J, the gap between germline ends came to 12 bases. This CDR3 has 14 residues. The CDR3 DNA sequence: TGTGCCAGCAGTCCCGACACTATGAATTCACCCCTCCACTTT. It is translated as CASSPDTMNSPLHF.

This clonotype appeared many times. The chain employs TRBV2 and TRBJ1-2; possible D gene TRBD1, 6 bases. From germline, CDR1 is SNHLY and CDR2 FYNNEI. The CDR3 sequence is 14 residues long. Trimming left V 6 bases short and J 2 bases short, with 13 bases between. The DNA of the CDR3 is TGTGCCAGCAGACCAGGGGAGAGGAACTATGGCTACACCTTC. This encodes CASRPGERNYGYTF.

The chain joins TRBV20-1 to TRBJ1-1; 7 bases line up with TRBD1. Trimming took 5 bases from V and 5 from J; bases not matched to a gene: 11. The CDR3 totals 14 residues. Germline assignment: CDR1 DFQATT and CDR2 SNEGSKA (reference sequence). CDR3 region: CSADLRGTKTEAFF. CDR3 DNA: TGCAGTGCTGATCTCAGGGGGACAAAAACTGAAGCTTTCTTT.

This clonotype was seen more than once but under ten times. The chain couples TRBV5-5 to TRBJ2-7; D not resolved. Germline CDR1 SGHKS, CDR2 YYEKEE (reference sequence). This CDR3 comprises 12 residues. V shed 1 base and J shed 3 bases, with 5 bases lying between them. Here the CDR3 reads CASSLYNYEQYF. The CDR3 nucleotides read TGTGCCAGCAGCTTGTATAACTACGAGCAGTACTTC.

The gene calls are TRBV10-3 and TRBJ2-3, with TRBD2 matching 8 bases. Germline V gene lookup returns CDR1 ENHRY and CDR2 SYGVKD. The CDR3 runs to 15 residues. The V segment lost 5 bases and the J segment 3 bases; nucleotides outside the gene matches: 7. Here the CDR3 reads CAISKSGSSTDTQYF. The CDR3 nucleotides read TGTGCCATCAGTAAGAGCGGGAGTAGTACAGATACGCAGTATTTT.

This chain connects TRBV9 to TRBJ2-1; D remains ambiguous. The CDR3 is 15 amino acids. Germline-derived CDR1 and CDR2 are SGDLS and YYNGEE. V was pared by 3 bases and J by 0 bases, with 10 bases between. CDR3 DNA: TGTGCCAGCAGCGCGACTTACCACTCCTACAATGAGCAGTTCTTC. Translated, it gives CASSATYHSYNEQFF. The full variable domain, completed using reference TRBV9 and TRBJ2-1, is DSGVTQTPKHLITATGQRVTLRCSPRSGDLSVYWYQQSLDQGLQFLIQYYNGEERAKGNILERFSAQQFPDLHSELNLSSLELGDSALYFCASSATYHSYNEQFFGPGTRLTVL.

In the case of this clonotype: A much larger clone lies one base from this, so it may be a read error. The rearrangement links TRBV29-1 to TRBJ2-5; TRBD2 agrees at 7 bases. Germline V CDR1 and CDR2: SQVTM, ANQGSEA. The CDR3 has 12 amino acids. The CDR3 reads CNVGLVLETQYF. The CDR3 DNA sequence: TGCAACGTTGGACTAGTGTTGGAGACCCAGTACTTC.

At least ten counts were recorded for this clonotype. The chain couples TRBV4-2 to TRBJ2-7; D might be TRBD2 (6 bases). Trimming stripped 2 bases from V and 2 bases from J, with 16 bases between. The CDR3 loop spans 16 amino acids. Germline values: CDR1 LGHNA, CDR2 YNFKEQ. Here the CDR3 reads CASSQQLGGIAYEQYF. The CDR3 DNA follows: TGTGCCAGCAGCCAACAGCTCGGCGGGATAGCCTACGAGCAGTACTTC.

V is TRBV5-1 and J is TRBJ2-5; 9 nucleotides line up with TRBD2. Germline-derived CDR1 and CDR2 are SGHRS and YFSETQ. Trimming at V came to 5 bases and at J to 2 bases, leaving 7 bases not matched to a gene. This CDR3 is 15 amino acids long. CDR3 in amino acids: CASRAGLARQETQYF. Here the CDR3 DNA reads TGCGCCAGCAGAGCCGGACTAGCGCGGCAAGAGACCCAGTACTTC.

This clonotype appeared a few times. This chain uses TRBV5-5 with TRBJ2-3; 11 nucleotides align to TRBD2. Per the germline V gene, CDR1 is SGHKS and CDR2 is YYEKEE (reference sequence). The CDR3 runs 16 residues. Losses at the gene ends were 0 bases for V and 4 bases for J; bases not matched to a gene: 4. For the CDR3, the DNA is TGTGCCAGCAGCTTGGTAGTAGCGGGAGGGCCAGATACGCAGTATTTT. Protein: CASSLVVAGGPDTQYF. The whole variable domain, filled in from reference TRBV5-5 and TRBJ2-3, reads DAGVTQSPTHLIKTRGQQVTLRCSPISGHKSVSWYQQVLGQGPQFIFQYYEKEERGRGNFPDRFSARQFPNYSSELNVNALLLGDSALYLCASSLVVAGGPDTQYFGPGTRLTVL.

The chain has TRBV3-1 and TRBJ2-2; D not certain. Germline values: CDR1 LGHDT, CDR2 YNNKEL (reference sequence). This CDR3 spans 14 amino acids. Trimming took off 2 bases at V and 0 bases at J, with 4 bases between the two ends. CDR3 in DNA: TGTGCCAGCAGCCAACACTCGAACACCGGGGAGCTGTTTTTT. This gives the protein CASSQHSNTGELFF.

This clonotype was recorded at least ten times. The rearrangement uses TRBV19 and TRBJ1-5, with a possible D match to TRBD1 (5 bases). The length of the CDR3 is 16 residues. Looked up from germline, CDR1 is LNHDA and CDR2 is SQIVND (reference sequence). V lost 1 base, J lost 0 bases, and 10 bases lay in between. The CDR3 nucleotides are TGTGCCAGTAGTATAGTCGACAGCTATAGCAATCAGCCCCAGCATTTT. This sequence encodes CASSIVDSYSNQPQHF.

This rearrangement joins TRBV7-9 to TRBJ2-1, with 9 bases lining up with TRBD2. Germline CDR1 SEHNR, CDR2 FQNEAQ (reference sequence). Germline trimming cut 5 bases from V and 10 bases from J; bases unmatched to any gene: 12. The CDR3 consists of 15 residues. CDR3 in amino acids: CASSVTSGPIREQFF. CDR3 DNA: TGTGCCAGCAGCGTGACTAGCGGACCCATCAGGGAGCAGTTCTTC.

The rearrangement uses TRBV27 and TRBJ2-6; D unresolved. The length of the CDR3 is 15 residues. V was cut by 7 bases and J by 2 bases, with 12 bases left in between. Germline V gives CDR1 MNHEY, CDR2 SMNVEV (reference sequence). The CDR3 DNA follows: TGTGCCAGCACCTCCAACGTGGCTGGGGCCAACGTCCTGACTTTC. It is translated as CASTSNVAGANVLTF.

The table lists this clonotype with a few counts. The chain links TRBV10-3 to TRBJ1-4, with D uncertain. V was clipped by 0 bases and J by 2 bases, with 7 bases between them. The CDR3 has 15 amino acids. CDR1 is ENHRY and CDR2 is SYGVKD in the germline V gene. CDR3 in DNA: TGTGCCATCAGTGAGTCTCTGGGGACTAATGAAAAACTGTTTTTT. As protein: CAISESLGTNEKLFF.

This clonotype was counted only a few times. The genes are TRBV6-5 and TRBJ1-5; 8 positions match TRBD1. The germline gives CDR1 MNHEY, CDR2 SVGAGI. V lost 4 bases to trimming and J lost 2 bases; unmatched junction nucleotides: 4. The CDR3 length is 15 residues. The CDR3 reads CASSSGGAGNQPQHF. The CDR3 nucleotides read TGTGCCAGCAGTTCAGGGGGCGCCGGCAATCAGCCCCAGCATTTT.

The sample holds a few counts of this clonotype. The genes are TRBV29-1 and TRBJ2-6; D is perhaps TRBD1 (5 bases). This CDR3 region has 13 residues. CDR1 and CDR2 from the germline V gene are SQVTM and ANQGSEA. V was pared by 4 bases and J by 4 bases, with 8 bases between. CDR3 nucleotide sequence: TGCAGCGTTGTCCAGGGAGGGGCCAACGTCCTGACTTTC. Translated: CSVVQGGANVLTF.

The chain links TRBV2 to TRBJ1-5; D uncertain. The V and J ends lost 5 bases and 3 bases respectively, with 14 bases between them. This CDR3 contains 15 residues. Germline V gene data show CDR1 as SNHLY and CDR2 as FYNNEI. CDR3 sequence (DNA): TGTGCCAGCAGTCGTTCCGGACTTGACAATCAGCCCCAGCATTTT. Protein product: CASSRSGLDNQPQHF. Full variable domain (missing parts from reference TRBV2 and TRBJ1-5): EPEVTQTPSHQVTQMGQEVILRCVPISNHLYFYWYRQILGQKVEFLVSFYNNEISEKSEIFDDQFSVERPDGSNFTLKIRSTKLEDSAMYFCASSRSGLDNQPQHFGDGTRLSIL.

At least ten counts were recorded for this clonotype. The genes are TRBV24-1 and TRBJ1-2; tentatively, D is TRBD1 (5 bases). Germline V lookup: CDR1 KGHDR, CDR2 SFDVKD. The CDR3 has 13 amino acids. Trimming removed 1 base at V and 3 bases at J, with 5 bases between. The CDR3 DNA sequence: TGTGCCACCAGTGATTTACAGGACTATGGCTACACCTTC. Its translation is CATSDLQDYGYTF.

In nucleotides, the CDR3 is TGCAGCGTTGAATTTTATCTCTATGGCTACACCTTC. It is translated as CSVEFYLYGYTF. The genes are TRBV29-1 and TRBJ1-2; D is uncertain. Germline CDR1 reads SQVTM; CDR2 reads ANQGSEA. The CDR3 is 12 amino acids. Between the trimmed V and J ends, which lost 2 bases and 4 bases, there was a span of 8 bases.

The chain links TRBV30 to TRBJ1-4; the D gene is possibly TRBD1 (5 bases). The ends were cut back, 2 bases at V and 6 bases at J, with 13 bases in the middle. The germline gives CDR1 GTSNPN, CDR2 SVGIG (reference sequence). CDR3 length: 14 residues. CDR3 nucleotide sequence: TGTGCCTGGAGTTTCGGGGCGGGTGATGAAAAACTGTTTTTT. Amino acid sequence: CAWSFGAGDEKLFF. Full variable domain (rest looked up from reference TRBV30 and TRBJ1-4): SQTIHQWPATLVQPVGSPLSLECTVEGTSNPNLYWYRQAAGRGLQLLFYSVGIGQISSEVPQNLSASRPQDRQFILSSKKLLLSDSGFYLCAWSFGAGDEKLFFGSGTQLSVL.

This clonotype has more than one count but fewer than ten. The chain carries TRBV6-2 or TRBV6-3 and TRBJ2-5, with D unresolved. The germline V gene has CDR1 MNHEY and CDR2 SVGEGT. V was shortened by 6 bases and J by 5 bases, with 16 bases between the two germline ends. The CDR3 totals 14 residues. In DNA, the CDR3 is TGTGCCAGCAGCCCCACCTTAAACCCGGAGACCCAGTACTTC. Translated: CASSPTLNPETQYF.

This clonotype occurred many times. The DNA of the CDR3 is TGTGCCAGCAGCTTAGTGGTGACTAGCGTCTACAATGAGCAGTTCTTC. Protein product: CASSLVVTSVYNEQFF. V and J are TRBV7-3 and TRBJ2-1; 8 bases agree with TRBD2. From germline, CDR1 is SGHTA and CDR2 FQGTGA. The CDR3 length is 16 residues. V was clipped by 2 bases and J by 3 bases; unmatched bases: 6.